These 23 T cell receptor beta chains share one sample of origin, sequenced in a study of T cell repertoires in cytomegalovirus infection. No cognate antigen is known for these TCRs. One entry per CDR3 protein, called by TCRdb with MiXCR from the reads. The data contain roughly 860,000 distinct CDR3 sequences, about 30% of them singletons. Here the sequenced sample was cultured CD8+ T cells from PBMCs, taken from culture after CMV antigen stimulation. These receptors all stem from a human donor in good health (CMV status not recorded). Some clones in this sample may be carry-over from other donors' samples.

This clonotype has at least ten counts. J is TRBJ2-2 and V is TRBV11-3, with unresolved D. V was pared by 5 bases and J by 5 bases, with 9 bases between. The CDR3 runs 13 residues. Germline CDR1 and CDR2: SGHNT and YENEEA. This CDR3 is CASSPGRTGELFF. CDR3 DNA sequence: TGTGCCAGCAGCCCTGGCAGGACCGGGGAGCTGTTTTTT. The full variable domain, in which reference TRBV11-3 and TRBJ2-2 provide the parts outside the CDR3, is EAGVVQSPRYKIIEKKQPVAFWCNPISGHNTLYWYLQNLGQGPELLIRYENEEAVDDSQLPKDRFSAERLKGVDSTLKIQPAELGDSAVYLCASSPGRTGELFFGEGSRLTVL.

The V gene is TRBV9, the J gene TRBJ1-1; D remains unclear. CDR1 and CDR2 (germline): SGDLS, YYNGEE. V lost 0 bases and J lost 0, with 9 bases in between. CDR3 length equals 15 residues. CDR3 sequence: CASSVDPLMNTEAFF. In DNA, the CDR3 is TGTGCCAGCAGCGTAGACCCCCTTATGAACACTGAAGCTTTCTTT. The variable domain in full, completed from reference TRBV9 and TRBJ1-1, reads DSGVTQTPKHLITATGQRVTLRCSPRSGDLSVYWYQQSLDQGLQFLIQYYNGEERAKGNILERFSAQQFPDLHSELNLSSLELGDSALYFCASSVDPLMNTEAFFGQGTRLTVV.

This chain links TRBV15 with TRBJ2-1; D is ambiguous. The length of the CDR3 is 13 residues. CDR1 LNHNV and CDR2 YYDKDF come from the germline V gene (reference sequence). The ends were cut back, 5 bases at V and 10 bases at J, with 15 bases in the middle. CDR3 protein: CATSGSRAAEQFF. The CDR3 DNA follows: TGTGCCACCAGCGGTAGTAGAGCAGCCGAGCAGTTCTTC.

The rearrangement uses TRBV10-3 and TRBJ2-7; TRBD1 is a possible D gene (6 bases). This CDR3 has 15 residues. From germline, CDR1 is ENHRY and CDR2 SYGVKD. Between the trimmed V and J ends, which lost 4 bases and 2 bases, there was a span of 15 bases. The CDR3 region is CAISAGTHVAYEQYV. DNA for the CDR3: TGTGCCATCAGTGCCGGGACACACGTCGCCTACGAGCAGTACGTC.

There are many counts of this clonotype. V is TRBV6-5 and J is TRBJ1-2; weak D call: TRBD1 (5 bases). The length of the CDR3 is 17 residues. Per germline, CDR1 MNHEY and CDR2 SVGAGI. V lost 4 bases and J lost 0, with 18 bases in between. The CDR3 sequence: CASSSLAGDRTNYGYTF. CDR3 in DNA: TGTGCCAGCAGTTCCCTCGCCGGGGACCGTACTAACTATGGCTACACCTTC.

This clonotype was counted many times. This chain uses TRBV12-3 or TRBV12-4 with TRBJ1-2; no clear D. Deletions cut 4 bases from V and 2 bases from J, with 8 bases between. The CDR3 has 13 amino acids. The CDR3 DNA reads TGTGCCAGCAGTTCGCTAGTAAACTATGGCTACACCTTC. Protein product: CASSSLVNYGYTF.

This clonotype was detected ten times or more. The J gene is TRBJ2-3, the V gene TRBV7-8; D is undetermined. The CDR3 is 16 residues long. The V gene lost 1 base and the J gene lost 0 bases, with 11 bases spanning the gap. Germline V gene sequence: CDR1 SGHVS, CDR2 FQNEAQ. CDR3 residues: CASSLEEFSSTDTQYF. The CDR3 nucleotides read TGTGCCAGCAGCTTAGAAGAGTTTTCTAGCACAGATACGCAGTATTTT.

The chain recombines TRBV7-4 with TRBJ1-2; 7 nucleotides agree with TRBD1. The CDR3 consists of 13 residues. CDR1 and CDR2 from the germline V gene are SGHVT and SQSDAQ. V gave up 1 base and J gave up 12 bases; unmatched junction bases: 8. The CDR3 loop is CASSLVGTEIDTF. The CDR3, as DNA: TGTGCCAGCAGCTTAGTCGGGACAGAAATTGACACCTTC.

This clonotype was found many times. This chain uses TRBV7-2 with TRBJ2-2; possibly TRBD2 for D (5 bases). This CDR3 has 12 amino acids. Germline values: CDR1 SGHTA, CDR2 FQGNSA. V lost 6 bases and J 5 bases, leaving 7 bases between the germline ends. The CDR3 sequence: CASRLGTGELFF. Here the CDR3 DNA reads TGTGCCAGCAGACTAGGAACCGGGGAGCTGTTTTTT.

This sequence joins TRBV10-3 and TRBJ2-3; D not resolved. CDR1 and CDR2 from the germline V gene are ENHRY and SYGVKD. CDR3 length: 17 amino acids. V lost 0 bases and J lost 0, with 13 bases in between. CDR3 in amino acids: CAISESLPEKSTDTQYF. The CDR3 coding sequence is TGTGCCATCAGTGAGTCATTACCGGAGAAAAGCACAGATACGCAGTATTTT.

The CDR3, as DNA: TGCGCCAGCAGCTCTGTCTTCTTTTCGGGGCTGCGCCTCCTGAATGAGCAGTTCTTC. Residues: CASSSVFFSGLRLLNEQFF. V and J are TRBV5-1 and TRBJ2-1; perhaps D is TRBD1 or TRBD2 (5 bases each). The V end was cut by 3 bases, the J end by 7 bases, with 29 bases between. Germline V lookup: CDR1 SGHRS, CDR2 YFSETQ. CDR3 length: 19 amino acids.

Of note for this clonotype: The final CDR3 position lacks the conserved phenylalanine or tryptophan, pointing to a likely read error. V is TRBV11-2 and J is TRBJ2-5; 9 bases align to TRBD1. The CDR3 is made up of 14 amino acids. The germline CDR1 and CDR2 sequences are SGHAT and FQNNGV. After removal of 10 bases from V and 4 bases from J, the junction contained 10 bases not matched to a gene. For the CDR3, the DNA is TGTGCCACGAAAGGGACAGGGAAGGGAGAGACCCAGTACTCC. As protein: CATKGTGKGETQYS.

This clonotype was found a few times. The rearrangement links TRBV12-3 or TRBV12-4 to TRBJ2-5; the D is unclear. The V end was cut by 7 bases, the J end by 2 bases, with 11 bases between. The CDR3 consists of 13 residues. The CDR3 bases are TGTGCCAGCACCCCAGTGGGACAAGAGACCCAGTACTTC. The encoded protein is CASTPVGQETQYF.

V gene TRBV5-4 combines with J gene TRBJ2-5, with TRBD1 matching 8 bases. CDR1 and CDR2 from the germline V gene are SGHNT and YYREEE (reference sequence). The CDR3 is made up of 15 amino acids. V was pared by 0 bases and J by 1 base, with 2 bases of the junction left unmatched. The CDR3 DNA reads as TGTGCCAGCAGCTTGGAGGACAGGGTCCAAGAGACCCAGTACTTC. Amino acids: CASSLEDRVQETQYF. Full variable domain (remainder filled in from reference TRBV5-4 and TRBJ2-5): ETGVTQSPTHLIKTRGQQVTLRCSSQSGHNTVSWYQQALGQGPQFIFQYYREEENGRGNFPPRFSGLQFPNYSSELNVNALELDDSALYLCASSLEDRVQETQYFGPGTRLLVL.

The CDR3 region is CASSFHSSGAPTTNEKLFF. As DNA, the CDR3 is TGTGCCAGCAGTTTTCATTCTTCAGGGGCCCCAACAACTAATGAAAAACTGTTTTTT. The genes are TRBV27 and TRBJ1-4; a weak D match, TRBD1 (6 bases). This CDR3 contains 19 residues. Trimming left V 3 bases short and J 0 bases short, with 20 bases between. CDR1 and CDR2 (germline): MNHEY, SMNVEV (reference sequence).

The CDR3 region has the DNA TGTGCCAGCAGTTCTCCGGGACGGCGGAACACTGAAGCTTTCTTT. Its translation is CASSSPGRRNTEAFF. The chain recombines TRBV6-2 or TRBV6-3 with TRBJ1-1; D is perhaps TRBD1 (5 bases). Germline V gene data show CDR1 as MNHEY and CDR2 as SVGEGT. V lost 4 bases and J lost 1, with 13 bases in between. This CDR3 comprises 15 residues.

V is TRBV7-9 and J is TRBJ1-4; D is possibly TRBD1 (5 bases). V was cut by 2 bases and J by 6 bases, with 13 bases left in between. There are 15 residues in the CDR3. CDR1 SEHNR and CDR2 FQNEAQ come from the germline V gene (reference sequence). DNA for the CDR3: TGTGCCAGCAGCTTAAACCCGGGGACGGATGAAAAACTGTTTTTT. Its protein product is CASSLNPGTDEKLFF.

This chain links TRBV11-3 with TRBJ2-1; 9 bases line up with TRBD2. V gave up 5 bases and J gave up 8 bases; unmatched junction bases: 13. Germline V gene sequence: CDR1 SGHNT, CDR2 YENEEA. The CDR3 runs 16 residues. The CDR3 coding sequence is TGTGCCAGCAGCCTATCTAGCGGGGCTAGGGGTGATGAGCAGTTCTTC. Translating gives CASSLSSGARGDEQFF.

This clonotype was found many times. The chain has TRBV7-6 and TRBJ2-1, with a possible D match to TRBD1 (7 bases). V lost 4 bases and J 0 bases, leaving 16 bases between the germline ends. Per germline, CDR1 SGHVS and CDR2 FNYEAQ. The CDR3 loop spans 17 amino acids. The CDR3 nucleotides read TGTGCCAGCAGCTCCCCTTCGGGGGACAGCTCCTACAATGAGCAGTTCTTC. Its protein product is CASSSPSGDSSYNEQFF.

The chain joins TRBV28 to TRBJ1-5, with 7 positions matching TRBD1. The CDR3 spans 15 residues. Looked up from germline, CDR1 is MDHEN and CDR2 is SYDVKM. Trimming at V came to 3 bases and at J to 4 bases, leaving 6 bases not matched to a gene. This CDR3 is CASSFYRDRNQPQHF. CDR3 DNA sequence: TGTGCCAGCAGTTTTTATCGGGACAGAAATCAGCCCCAGCATTTT. Combining the CDR3 with reference TRBV28 and TRBJ1-5 gives the whole variable domain DVKVTQSSRYLVKRTGEKVFLECVQDMDHENMFWYRQDPGLGLRLIYFSYDVKMKEKGDIPEGYSVSREKKERFSLILESASTNQTSMYLCASSFYRDRNQPQHFGDGTRLSIL.

The chain recombines TRBV27 with TRBJ1-1; D is unresolved. The V end was cut by 5 bases, the J end by 7 bases, with 11 bases between. The CDR3 length is 12 residues. Looked up from germline, CDR1 is MNHEY and CDR2 is SMNVEV (reference sequence). The CDR3 here is CASSPRGSEAFF. In DNA, the CDR3 is TGTGCCAGCAGTCCTCGTGGCAGTGAAGCTTTCTTT.

Only a few counts were recorded for this clonotype. The chain joins TRBV29-1 to TRBJ1-1; possible D gene TRBD1, 5 bases. The CDR3 sequence is 12 residues long. The ends were cut back, 6 bases at V and 6 bases at J, with 14 bases in the middle. Germline CDR1 is SQVTM and CDR2 is ANQGSEA. CDR3 residues: CSVSGAGAEAFF. The CDR3 DNA follows: TGCAGCGTCAGCGGGGCCGGCGCTGAAGCTTTCTTT.

This clonotype turned up a few times. The CDR3 DNA reads TGCGCCAGCAGTGCGGTAGCGGAGAACACCGGGGAGCTGTTTTTT. Translating gives CASSAVAENTGELFF. This rearrangement joins TRBV10-1 to TRBJ2-2; a weak D match, TRBD2 (6 bases). Between the trimmed V and J ends, which lost 4 bases and 1 base, there was a span of 10 bases. The CDR3 is made up of 15 amino acids. Per germline, CDR1 WNHNN and CDR2 SYGVQD (reference sequence).